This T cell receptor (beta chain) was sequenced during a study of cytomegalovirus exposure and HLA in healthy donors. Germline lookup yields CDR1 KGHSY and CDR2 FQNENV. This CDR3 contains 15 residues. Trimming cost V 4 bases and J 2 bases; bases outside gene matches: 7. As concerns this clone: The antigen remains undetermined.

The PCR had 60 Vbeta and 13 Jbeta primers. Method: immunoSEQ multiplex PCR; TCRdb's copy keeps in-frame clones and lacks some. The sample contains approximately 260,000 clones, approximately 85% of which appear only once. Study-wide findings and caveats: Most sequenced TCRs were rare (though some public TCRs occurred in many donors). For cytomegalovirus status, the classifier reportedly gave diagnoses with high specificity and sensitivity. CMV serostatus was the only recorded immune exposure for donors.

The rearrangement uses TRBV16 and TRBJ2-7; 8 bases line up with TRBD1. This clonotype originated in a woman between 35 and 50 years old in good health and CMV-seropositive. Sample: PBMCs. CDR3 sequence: CASSLDRGFTYEQYF. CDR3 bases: TGTGCCAGCAGCCTAGACAGGGGATTCACCTACGAGCAGTACTTC. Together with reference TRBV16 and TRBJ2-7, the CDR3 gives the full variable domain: GEEVAQTPKHLVRGEGQKAKLYCAPIKGHSYVFWYQQVLKNEFKFLISFQNENVFDETGMPKERFSAKCLPNSPCSLEIQATKLEDSAVYFCASSLDRGFTYEQYFGPGTRLTVT.